This is a list of T cell receptor beta chains from one sample in a study of human T cells and chemical hapten exposure. One entry per CDR3 protein, called by TCRdb with MiXCR from the RACE reads. There are about 90,000 distinct CDR3 sequences in the sample; approximately 10% occur only once, and about 1% lies in the top ten. The specimen was whole blood, collected in connection with sensitization to the hapten diphenylcyclopropenone (DPC). All receptors derive from a woman aged 25 to 39 with alopecia areata. Some clones in this sample may be carry-over from other donors' samples. CDR3s include the opening cysteine and the closing phenylalanine or tryptophan. Fields, in order: D gene, clone size, J gene, V gene, CDR3 DNA, CDR3 protein. The D gene is left open where the match is weak. Not all rows give a size; the values are once, few, many and, for expanded clones, a class.

.	.	TRBJ2-7	TRBV7-2	TGTGCCAGCAGCTTACTGGCGGGTTACGAGCAGTACTTC	CASSLLAGYEQYF
.	few	TRBJ2-3	TRBV5-1	TGCGCCAGCAGCTTGGATGGAGACAGCACAGATACGCAGTATTTT	CASSLDGDSTDTQYF
.	.	TRBJ2-5	TRBV6-5	TGTGCCAGCAGTTCCCCGAGGCGGGAAGAGACCCAGTACTTC	CASSSPRREETQYF
TRBD1	many	TRBJ1-1	TRBV28	TGTGCCAGCACCGCCGGGACAGGCTCCCCTGGGAACACTGAAGCTTTCTTT	CASTAGTGSPGNTEAFF
.	many	TRBJ1-5	TRBV29-1	TGCAGCGTTGAAGTACCCGGCTCCAGGGCCCAGCATTTT	CSVEVPGSRAQHF
.	many	TRBJ2-2	TRBV6-4	TGTGCCAGCAGTGAAGCGGAAGTCCCGAACACCGGGGAGCTGTTTTTT	CASSEAEVPNTGELFF
.	.	TRBJ1-1	TRBV5-5	TGTGCCAGCACCTTCCCAGAATGGGGGAACACTGAAGCTTTCTTT	CASTFPEWGNTEAFF
.	many	TRBJ2-1	TRBV12-2	TGTGCAAGTCGCTTAGCGCAAGGGATGGTACGGAATGAGCAGTTCTTC	CASRLAQGMVRNEQFF
.	.	TRBJ1-1	TRBV29-1	TGCAGCGCCCGAGGACAGCCCCACACTGAAGCTTTCTTT	CSARGQPHTEAFF
.	.	TRBJ1-1	TRBV5-1	TGCGCCAGCAGCCCACAGTTGAACACTGAAGCTTTCTTT	CASSPQLNTEAFF
.	many	TRBJ2-5	TRBV13	TGTGCCAGCAGCTTAGGACCCCGTATCGGAGAGACCCAGTACTTC	CASSLGPRIGETQYF
.	few	TRBJ1-3	TRBV7-9	TGTGCCAGCAGCGCCACTCAGGCAATCTCTGGAAACACCATATATTTT	CASSATQAISGNTIYF
TRBD1	.	TRBJ1-2	TRBV29-1	TGCAGCGCAAAACTCGACAGGGACTACTATGGCTACACCTTC	CSAKLDRDYYGYTF
.	many	TRBJ2-4	TRBV2	TGTGCCAGCAACTCAGGGGCCAAAAACATTCAGTACTTC	CASNSGAKNIQYF
.	many	TRBJ1-5	TRBV6-2/TRBV6-3	TGTGCCAGCAGTTACGGGCAGGGCAGGGGCAATCAGCCCCAGCATTTT	CASSYGQGRGNQPQHF
TRBD2	.	TRBJ2-3	TRBV20-1	TGCAGTGCTAGAAAACCTAGCGGGAGAGTCCCAGATACGCAGTATTTT	CSARKPSGRVPDTQYF
TRBD2	many	TRBJ2-7	TRBV4-2	TGTGCCAGCAGCCATGCATCGGGACTAGGCACCTACGAGCAGTACTTC	CASSHASGLGTYEQYF
.	few	TRBJ1-4	TRBV6-6	TGTGCCAGCAGCACGACTCCCGAAAAACTGTTTTTT	CASSTTPEKLFF
.	many	TRBJ1-5	TRBV7-2	TGTGCCAGCAGCCCTAGAGGGGGATTGCAGGAGCCCCAGCATTTT	CASSPRGGLQEPQHF
TRBD1	.	TRBJ1-5	TRBV28	TGTGCCAGCAGAGGTTTGGGACAGGGACAAACCCAGCCCCAGCATTTT	CASRGLGQGQTQPQHF
.	.	TRBJ2-3	TRBV2	TGTGCCAGCAGCATTCGCCCAGCGGACCGCACAGATACGCAGTATTTT	CASSIRPADRTDTQYF
.	.	TRBJ1-1	TRBV7-2	TGTGCCAGCAGCTTTTCACCCCAGTCGAACACTGAAGCTTTCTTT	CASSFSPQSNTEAFF
TRBD2	few	TRBJ2-1	TRBV20-1	TGCAGTGCTAGAGATCTCGACGGACTAGCGGGAAGTGAGCAGTTCTTC	CSARDLDGLAGSEQFF
.	many	TRBJ1-4	TRBV30	TGTGCCTGGAGTGTACTTAGGGGGAGAGAAAAACTGTTTTTT	CAWSVLRGREKLFF
.	many	TRBJ2-3	TRBV6-6	TGTGCCAGCCAGGACTCCAGAGGTTCAGATACGCAGTATTTT	CASQDSRGSDTQYF
TRBD1	few	TRBJ2-7	TRBV5-1	TGCGCCAGCAGCGCCGGGACAGGGGTTGACGAGCAGTACTTC	CASSAGTGVDEQYF
.	many	TRBJ1-5	TRBV15	TGTGCCACCAGCATGGGGGGGGCGGGAAATCAGCCCCAGCATTTT	CATSMGGAGNQPQHF
TRBD1	many	TRBJ1-5	TRBV7-8	TGTGCCAGCAGCCCCTGGACAGGGTGGCGTTCGGGCTCCAATCAGCCCCAGCATTTT	CASSPWTGWRSGSNQPQHF
.	.	TRBJ1-6	TRBV7-2	TGTGCCAGCAGCGGGACGACCCTTAATTCACCCCTCCACTTT	CASSGTTLNSPLHF
.	many	TRBJ1-5	TRBV6-2/TRBV6-3	TGTGCCAGCAGTTACGGCGGACATAGCAATCAGCCCCAGCATTTT	CASSYGGHSNQPQHF
TRBD1	many	TRBJ1-5	TRBV6-1	TGTGCCAGCAGGGCCGGGACAGCCAATCAGCCCCAGCATTTT	CASRAGTANQPQHF
.	.	TRBJ2-1	TRBV7-2	TGTGCCAGCAGCTTTGAGAGCTTAACCAATGAGCAGTTCTTC	CASSFESLTNEQFF
.	many	TRBJ1-2	TRBV19	TGTGCCAGTAGTATGTGGAGATCTAACTATGGCTACACCTTC	CASSMWRSNYGYTF
.	many	TRBJ2-3	TRBV10-3	TGTGCCATCAGTGAAGGTTTCGTAGCATACTTCACAGATACGCAGTATTTT	CAISEGFVAYFTDTQYF
.	many	TRBJ2-1	TRBV5-1	TGCGCCAGCAGCTCCAGACAGTCCTACAATGAGCAGTTCTTC	CASSSRQSYNEQFF
.	.	TRBJ2-6	TRBV12-3/TRBV12-4	TGTGCCAGCAGTTTAGGGCGGTTCTCTGGGGCCAACGTCCTGACTTTC	CASSLGRFSGANVLTF
TRBD1	.	TRBJ2-6	TRBV14	TGTGCCAGCAGCCACACAGGGGGCGAGCATTCTGGGGCCAACGTCCTGACTTTC	CASSHTGGEHSGANVLTF
.	many	TRBJ1-2	TRBV2	TGTGCCAGCAGTGAGGCAGGGAGGGACTATGGCTACACCTTC	CASSEAGRDYGYTF
TRBD1	many	TRBJ2-3	TRBV6-4	TGTGCCAGCAGTGAGCAGGGGGCCTCAGATACGCAGTATTTT	CASSEQGASDTQYF
.	many	TRBJ1-1	TRBV6-5	TGTGCCAGCACAGGGTGGACTGAAGCTTTCTTT	CASTGWTEAFF
.	.	TRBJ2-3	TRBV28	TGTGCCAGCAGTTTACGGAACAGGTGGGAAGATACGCAGTATTTT	CASSLRNRWEDTQYF
.	few	TRBJ2-7	TRBV19	TGTGCCAGTAGTATAAGAGCGGGCGCCTACGAGCAGTACTTC	CASSIRAGAYEQYF
.	many	TRBJ2-6	TRBV10-3	TGTGCCATCACGGGCCAGCTTACGGGGGCCAACGTCCTGACTTTC	CAITGQLTGANVLTF
TRBD2	.	TRBJ2-2	TRBV7-2	TGTGCCAGCAGCACCACTAGCGGCACCGGGGAGCTGTTTTTT	CASSTTSGTGELFF
.	many	TRBJ2-6	TRBV4-2	TGTGCCAGCAGCCAAGAGGCGGGCTCTGGGGCCAACGTCCTGACTTTC	CASSQEAGSGANVLTF
TRBD1	many	TRBJ1-5	TRBV6-1	TGTGCCAGCAGGGGGACAGGGGTAGGGAATCAGCCCCAGCATTTT	CASRGTGVGNQPQHF
TRBD1	.	TRBJ1-5	TRBV2	TGTGCCAGCAGAGGACAGGGGGCGAGTAGCAATCAGCCCCAGCATTTT	CASRGQGASSNQPQHF
.	.	TRBJ2-2	TRBV28	TGTGCCAGCAGTTCATCCGGACCTAAAGCGAGCACCGGGGAGCTGTTTTTT	CASSSSGPKASTGELFF
TRBD2	.	TRBJ2-3	TRBV6-2/TRBV6-3	TGTGCCAGCAGTTACGGCCTAACTAGCGGGGGAGATACGCAGTATTTT	CASSYGLTSGGDTQYF
.	.	TRBJ2-2	TRBV19	TGTGCCAGTAGTCTGGAGAGACAGACCACCGGGGAGCTGTTTTTT	CASSLERQTTGELFF
.	.	TRBJ2-5	TRBV2	TGTGCCAGCAGTACACAGGGACCTTTCGAGACCCAGTACTTC	CASSTQGPFETQYF
TRBD1	.	TRBJ1-1	TRBV7-9	TGTGCCAGCAGCGGAACCGGGACAGGGCGGCCTGAAGCTTTCTTT	CASSGTGTGRPEAFF
.	.	TRBJ2-1	TRBV28	TGTGCCAGCAGTTTATTAGCCCCGAGCTCCTACAATGAGCAGTTCTTC	CASSLLAPSSYNEQFF
TRBD1	many	TRBJ2-3	TRBV24-1	TGTGCCACCAAACCAGGGACAGCGACAGATACGCAGTATTTT	CATKPGTATDTQYF
.	few	TRBJ2-5	TRBV4-3	TGCGCCAGCAGCCAAGACCCGGGCACGGCCCAGTACTTC	CASSQDPGTAQYF
.	many	TRBJ1-5	TRBV12-3/TRBV12-4	TGTGCCAGCAGTAAAACTGGGACCGCTTATAGCAATCAGCCCCAGCATTTT	CASSKTGTAYSNQPQHF
.	many	TRBJ1-5	TRBV29-1	TGCAGCGTTTCGCAGGGCGGGAATAGCAATCAGCCCCAGCATTTT	CSVSQGGNSNQPQHF
.	many	TRBJ2-1	TRBV29-1	TGCAGCGTTGCCCTAAACTCAATCTACAATGAGCAGTTCTTC	CSVALNSIYNEQFF
TRBD2	many	TRBJ2-3	TRBV10-3	TGTGCCATCAGTCCTGGCGGGGGGGTCCTCACAGATACGCAGTATTTT	CAISPGGGVLTDTQYF